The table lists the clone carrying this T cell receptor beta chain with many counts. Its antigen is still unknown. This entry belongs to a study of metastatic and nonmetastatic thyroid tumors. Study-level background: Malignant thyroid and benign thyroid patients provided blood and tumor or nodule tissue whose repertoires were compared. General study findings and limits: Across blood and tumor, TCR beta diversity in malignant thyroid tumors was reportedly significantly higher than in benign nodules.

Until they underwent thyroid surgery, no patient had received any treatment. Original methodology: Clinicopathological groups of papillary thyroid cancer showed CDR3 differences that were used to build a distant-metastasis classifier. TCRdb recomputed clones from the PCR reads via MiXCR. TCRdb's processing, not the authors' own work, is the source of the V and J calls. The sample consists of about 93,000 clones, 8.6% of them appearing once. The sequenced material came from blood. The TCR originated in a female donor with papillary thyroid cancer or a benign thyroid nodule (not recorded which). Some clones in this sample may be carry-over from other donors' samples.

CDR3 coding DNA: TGTGCCAGCAGCCAAGATCTGCGGGGGCATGAAGCTTTCTTT. This gives the protein CASSQDLRGHEAFF. The chain has TRBV3-1 and TRBJ1-1; tentative D call: TRBD1 (6 bases). V lost 0 bases to trimming and J lost 7 bases, with 12 bases between them. The germline V gene has CDR1 LGHDT and CDR2 YNNKEL (reference sequence). The CDR3 covers 14 residues.